This T cell receptor (beta chain) was sequenced in a study of T cells in tuberculosis. Repertoires were generated with immunoSEQ multiplex PCR, while TCRdb's copy carries only in-frame clones and drops some. The sample contains about 38,000 clones, roughly 94% of which appear only once. Looked up from germline, CDR1 is SNHLY and CDR2 is FYNNEI. V gave up 7 bases and J gave up 4 bases, with 7 bases separating them. CDR3 size: 12 residues. Time point reported: new active TB diagnosis, blood taken before or within 7 days of starting treatment. On average around 100,000 T cells per donor were immunosequenced.

Sequences were derived from PBMCs, sampled at tuberculosis diagnosis. This sequence joins TRBV2 and TRBJ1-4, with D perhaps matching TRBD1 (6 bases). The clonotype comes from an adult with tuberculosis. CDR3 sequence: CASTGDNEKLFF. CDR3 coding DNA: TGTGCCAGCACAGGGGATAATGAAAAACTGTTTTTT.